This T cell receptor (beta chain) was captured in a study of a mutant IDH1 vaccine in newly diagnosed glioma. Noted time point: week 47, end of study. A single vaccine dose contained 300 ug of mutant IDH1 20-mer peptide, and topical imiquimod was used with it. Note on this clone: What it binds is unknown.

This CDR3 has 16 residues. Unmatched junction bases numbered 9, after V lost 5 bases and J lost 3 bases. Germline assignment: CDR1 SQVTM and CDR2 ANQGSEA. Using immunoSEQ multiplex PCR, the repertoire was profiled, and TCRdb retains in-frame clones only, with some absent. Among 50,000 to 65,000 clones, approximately 65% were seen once, and the ten largest hold about 5%. Specimen: peripheral blood mononuclear cells (PBMCs), collected from a glioma patient whose treatment included an IDH1 peptide vaccine. The TCR comes from a middle-aged man with glioma. Some clones in this sample may be carry-over from other donors' samples. The chain recombines TRBV29-1 with TRBJ2-3, with TRBD2 identical over 12 bases. CDR3 bases: TGCAGCGTTCAAACCGGACTAGCGGGGACTACAGATACGCAGTATTTT. Its translation is CSVQTGLAGTTDTQYF.